The 4 T cell receptor beta chains below all came from one sample that was sequenced in a study of human CD8 memory T cell subsets (dated by TCRdb to the early 2020s). TCRdb names NextSeq 550 as the instrument used. A Human TCR Profiling Kit was used to prepare UMI-labeled 5' RACE TCRbeta libraries. TCRdb reprocessed the reads and provides one entry for every CDR3 protein sequence; no DNA is given. The sample's table lists a count of just under 5,000 distinct CDR3 sequences. The top ten constitute 20% to 30% of the sample. What was sequenced was CD8+ effector memory T cells (TEM) sorted from PBMCs. Read against the paper, the sample's cell subset or site label means: effector memory CD8 T cells, CCR7- CD45RO+ CD95+. Receptors originate from a human donor in good health.

The chain is built from TRBV6-4 and TRBJ2-1; TCRdb calls TRBD2, which cannot be checked without DNA. CDR3 length equals 16 residues. The germline V gene encodes CDR1 MRHNA and CDR2 SNTAGT. The CDR3 loop is CASSNLAGGPSNEQFF.

The chain uses TRBV7-3 and TRBJ2-1; TCRdb selects TRBD1, and the lack of DNA leaves this call unchecked. This CDR3 spans 14 amino acids. CDR1 and CDR2 from the germline V gene are SGHTA and FQGTGA. The CDR3 protein is CASSLTGGYNEQFF.

This clonotype is called medium-sized based on its frequency. The chain recombines TRBV25-1 with TRBJ1-1; TCRdb proposes TRBD1, but this gene call is untestable without DNA. The germline gives CDR1 MGHDK, CDR2 SYGVNS. There are 14 residues in the CDR3. This CDR3 is CASSTGDGDTEAFF.

The gene calls are TRBV6-4 and TRBJ2-1; the D call from TCRdb, TRBD2, cannot be confirmed without DNA. The CDR3 loop spans 14 amino acids. Germline-derived CDR1 and CDR2 are MRHNA and SNTAGT. Here the CDR3 reads CATSLASGKDEQFF.